This paragraph reports one T cell receptor (beta chain). These data come from a study of blood T cell repertoires in COVID-19. The overall study: Samples of COVID-19 (acute and convalescent) were obtained from the United States, Italy and Spain. Sources were T cells, B-cell-depleted T cells, or PBMCs; the material itself was cDNA or gDNA.

Per the authors' pipeline: Reference gene primer amplification in the assay estimated nucleated cell counts. The table came from immunoSEQ multiplex PCR; TCRdb's copy has only in-frame clones and leaves some out. V and J calls and clone size are those listed in that table; D and trimming were worked out from the DNA. The sample lists around 300,000 clones, around 87% occurring once. The CDR3 runs to 19 residues. The TCR comes from a woman between 50 and 59 years old with active or convalescent COVID-19. This rearrangement joins TRBV12-2 to TRBJ1-2; the table's D call, TRBD1, has no DNA check behind it. TRBV12-2 constitutes a pseudogene. Sequenced sample: peripheral blood. In DNA, the CDR3 is TGTGCAAGTCGCTTATTCAGGAGTATGACAGGGCCCATTAACTATGGCTACACCTTC. Amino acids: CASRLFRSMTGPINYGYTF.